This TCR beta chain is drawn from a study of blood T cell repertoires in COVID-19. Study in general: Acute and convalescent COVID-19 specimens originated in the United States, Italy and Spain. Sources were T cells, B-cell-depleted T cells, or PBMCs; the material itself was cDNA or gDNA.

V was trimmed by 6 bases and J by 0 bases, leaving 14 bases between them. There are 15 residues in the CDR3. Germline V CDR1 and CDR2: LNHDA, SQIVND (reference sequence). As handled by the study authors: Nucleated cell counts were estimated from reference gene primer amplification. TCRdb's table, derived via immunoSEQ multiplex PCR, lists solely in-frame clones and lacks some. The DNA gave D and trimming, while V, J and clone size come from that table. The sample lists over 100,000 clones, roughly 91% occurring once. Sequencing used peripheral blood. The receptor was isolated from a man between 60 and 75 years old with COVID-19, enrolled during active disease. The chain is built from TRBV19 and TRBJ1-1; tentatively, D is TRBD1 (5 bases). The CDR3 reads CASSLFQGLNTEAFF. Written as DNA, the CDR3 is TGTGCCAGTAGCCTTTTCCAGGGCTTGAACACTGAAGCTTTCTTT.